This is a list of T cell receptor beta chains from one sample in a study of blood T cell repertoires in COVID-19. Repertoires were generated with immunoSEQ multiplex PCR, while TCRdb's copy carries only in-frame clones and drops some. The sample records some 96,000 clones, roughly 80% being singletons. The sequenced sample consisted of peripheral blood. Receptor source: a man in his 70s with active or convalescent COVID-19. CDR3s include the opening cysteine and the closing phenylalanine or tryptophan. D genes are given only for firm matches. Clone size is stated in some rows and not others, as once, few, many or a class when expanded.

size	D	J	V	CDR3	DNA
.	.	TRBJ1-1	TRBV7-2	CASSPGLPRAEAFF	TGTGCCAGCAGCCCTGGACTCCCTAGGGCTGAAGCTTTCTTT
few	TRBD2	TRBJ2-2	TRBV7-2	CASSPIGLATSGELFF	TGTGCCAGCAGCCCGATCGGACTAGCTACTAGCGGGGAGCTGTTTTTT
.	TRBD1	TRBJ1-5	TRBV9	CASSVEGGQPQHF	TGTGCCAGCAGCGTAGAAGGGGGCCAGCCCCAGCATTTT
.	TRBD2	TRBJ2-7	TRBV28	CASSRLAGRSEQYF	TGTGCCAGCAGCCGACTAGCGGGCAGGTCCGAGCAGTACTTC
few	.	TRBJ1-6	TRBV7-8	CASSFGGTGYSPLHF	TGTGCCAGCAGCTTTGGAGGGACGGGTTATTCACCCCTCCACTTT
.	.	TRBJ2-1	TRBV9	CASSPRGGESYNEQFF	TGTGCCAGCAGCCCCCGAGGGGGAGAGTCCTACAATGAGCAGTTCTTC
.	TRBD1	TRBJ1-2	TRBV28	CASSLPGRGYGYTF	TGTGCCAGCAGTTTGCCGGGCAGGGGGTATGGCTACACCTTC
.	.	TRBJ1-2	TRBV5-4	CASSLERFGYTF	TGTGCCAGCAGCTTGGAGCGCTTTGGCTACACCTTC
.	TRBD2	TRBJ2-1	TRBV4-2	CASSQELAGYNEQFF	TGTGCCAGCAGCCAAGAACTAGCGGGGTACAATGAGCAGTTCTTC
.	TRBD2	TRBJ2-3	TRBV6-1	CASSESIPGLAGGIDTQYF	TGTGCCAGCAGTGAATCGATCCCGGGACTAGCGGGGGGGATAGATACGCAGTATTTT
.	.	TRBJ2-3	TRBV7-9	CASSTTDGAIADTQYF	TGTGCCAGCAGCACCACCGACGGAGCAATCGCAGATACGCAGTATTTT
.	.	TRBJ1-2	TRBV20-1	CSASSYGYTF	TGCAGTGCTAGTTCATATGGCTACACCTTC
many	.	TRBJ1-3	TRBV7-2	CASSLAARPGNTIYF	TGTGCCAGCAGCTTAGCGGCCCGTCCTGGAAACACCATATATTTT
.	TRBD2	TRBJ2-5	TRBV11-2	CASSSSGSQETQYF	TGTGCCAGCAGCTCTAGCGGGTCTCAAGAGACCCAGTACTTC
.	.	TRBJ2-6	TRBV4-3	CASSQEGAPGANVLTF	TGCGCCAGCAGCCAAGAGGGGGCCCCTGGGGCCAACGTCCTGACTTTC